These 10 T cell receptor beta chains were all obtained from the same sample, sequenced in a study of cytomegalovirus exposure and HLA in healthy donors. PCR involved 60 Vbeta and 13 Jbeta primers. Sequencing used immunoSEQ multiplex PCR; TCRdb keeps in-frame clones, though not all of them. This sample yields about 140,000 clones, of which over 75% are seen a single time; approximately 8.8% belongs to the top ten. What was sequenced was PBMCs. The receptors were sampled from a woman between 45 and 65 years old in good health and CMV-seropositive.

This clone came up a few times. This sequence joins TRBV15 and TRBJ1-3, with D perhaps TRBD1 (6 bases). Germline V gene lookup returns CDR1 LNHNV and CDR2 YYDKDF (reference sequence). CDR3 length: 15 residues. Trimming took 5 bases from V and 8 from J, leaving 19 bases between them. Written as DNA, the CDR3 is TGTGCCACCAGCTCTCCAGGGGAGTATGGGGACACCATATATTTT. Residues: CATSSPGEYGDTIYF. Supplemented by reference TRBV15 and TRBJ1-3, the full variable domain reads DAMVIQNPRYQVTQFGKPVTLSCSQTLNHNVMYWYQQKSSQAPKLLFHYYDKDFNNEADTPDNFQSRRPNTSFCFLDIRSPGLGDTAMYLCATSSPGEYGDTIYFGEGSWLTVV.

This chain connects TRBV7-9 to TRBJ1-6, with 10 bases matching TRBD1. The CDR3 contains 14 residues. CDR1 SEHNR and CDR2 FQNEAQ come from the germline V gene (reference sequence). Germline trimming cut 5 bases from V and 9 bases from J; bases unmatched to any gene: 4. CDR3 nucleotide sequence: TGTGCCAGCAGCGAGACAGGGGGCGCTTCACCCCTCCACTTT. Translating it yields CASSETGGASPLHF.

The gene calls are TRBV7-2 and TRBJ1-3; unclear D gene. V was clipped by 4 bases and J by 0 bases, with 16 bases between them. The CDR3 extends over 17 amino acids. Germline values: CDR1 SGHTA, CDR2 FQGNSA. CDR3 amino acids: CASSWPLFGDSGNTIYF. The CDR3 DNA sequence: TGTGCCAGCAGCTGGCCTTTGTTTGGAGACTCTGGAAACACCATATATTTT.

This clone was seen only a few times. This sequence joins TRBV18 and TRBJ2-3; 11 bases match TRBD2. Germline-derived CDR1 and CDR2 are KGHSH and LQKENI. The trim removed 0 bases at V and 2 bases at J, leaving 1 base unmatched. This CDR3 is 16 amino acids long. The CDR3 reads CASSPPSGGATDTQYF. CDR3 DNA sequence: TGTGCCAGCTCACCACCTAGCGGGGGGGCCACAGATACGCAGTATTTT.

J is TRBJ1-1 and V is TRBV4-1; D is perhaps TRBD1 (5 bases). Trimming took 4 bases from V and 1 from J, leaving 13 bases between them. The CDR3 consists of 15 residues. CDR1 is MGHRA, CDR2 YSYEKL, per germline. The CDR3 sequence is CASSLRSTANTEAFF. The CDR3 DNA reads TGCGCCAGCAGCCTGCGATCGACAGCGAACACTGAAGCTTTCTTT.

The chain joins TRBV6-1 to TRBJ2-5; D gene unclear. TRBJ2-7 explains the end of the DNA better; the J call may be wrong. Germline loops: CDR1 MNHNS, CDR2 SASEGT. The CDR3 totals 13 residues. CDR3 in DNA: TGTGCCAGCAAGCTAACAGAAACTTACGAGCAGTACTTC. Amino acids: CASKLTETYEQYF.

This chain links TRBV5-1 with TRBJ2-3; no definite D call. In germline, CDR1 is SGHRS, CDR2 YFSETQ. Trimming removed 0 bases at V and 0 bases at J, with 11 bases between. This CDR3 region has 16 residues. DNA of the CDR3: TGCGCCAGCAGCTTGGGCGGAGTCTTTAGCACAGATACGCAGTATTTT. Encoded protein: CASSLGGVFSTDTQYF.

This chain connects TRBV19 to TRBJ1-5, with D perhaps matching TRBD1 (5 bases). CDR1 and CDR2 (germline): LNHDA, SQIVND (reference sequence). V was pared by 6 bases and J by 2 bases, with 14 bases between. The CDR3 consists of 15 residues. In nucleotides, the CDR3 is TGTGCCAGTAGATTTCCCGGGGGGGGCAATCAGCCCCAGCATTTT. Translating it yields CASRFPGGGNQPQHF. The whole variable domain, remainder taken from reference TRBV19 and TRBJ1-5, is DGGITQSPKYLFRKEGQNVTLSCEQNLNHDAMYWYRQDPGQGLRLIYYSQIVNDFQKGDIAEGYSVSREKKESFPLTVTSAQKNPTAFYLCASRFPGGGNQPQHFGDGTRLSIL.

This chain connects TRBV7-6 to TRBJ2-3; weak D call: TRBD2 (5 bases). Germline-derived CDR1 and CDR2 are SGHVS and FNYEAQ. The length of the CDR3 is 15 residues. V dropped 3 bases and J dropped 2 bases, with 12 bases sitting between them. The CDR3 sequence: CASSFSRGDTDTQYF. The CDR3 nucleotides read TGTGCCAGCAGCTTCAGCCGGGGAGACACAGATACGCAGTATTTT.

This clone is categorized as medium-sized. This chain links TRBV18 with TRBJ1-5; 7 bases agree with TRBD1. The CDR3 is 15 amino acids. V shed 1 base and J 2 bases; nucleotides not matched to a gene: 2. Per germline, CDR1 KGHSH and CDR2 LQKENI. Here the CDR3 DNA reads TGTGCCAGCTCACCACAGGGGGCGCGCAATCAGCCCCAGCATTTT. Protein: CASSPQGARNQPQHF. Supplemented by reference TRBV18 and TRBJ1-5, the full variable domain reads NAGVMQNPRHLVRRRGQEARLRCSPMKGHSHVYWYRQLPEEGLKFMVYLQKENIIDESGMPKERFSAEFPKEGPSILRIQQVVRGDSAAYFCASSPQGARNQPQHFGDGTRLSIL.